These 2 T cell receptor beta chains share one sample of origin, sequenced in a study of blood T cells in healthy people across ages. Using a J-beta primer mix together with a sample-barcoded 5' primer, a second PCR was run for roughly 7 to 11 cycles. TCRdb reprocessed the 5' RACE reads with MiXCR, giving one entry per CDR3 protein. The sample lists about a million distinct CDR3 sequences, about two fifths occurring once. The sample consisted of blood. The receptors stem from a man between 18 and 29 years old in good health.

The V call is TRBV18, the J call TRBJ1-1, with TRBD1 as a possible D gene (5 bases). In germline, CDR1 is KGHSH, CDR2 LQKENI. CDR3 length equals 14 residues. V was trimmed by 4 bases and J by 3 bases, leaving 12 bases between them. The CDR3: CASSRKEGYTEAFF. CDR3 nucleotides: TGTGCCAGCTCACGAAAAGAGGGGTACACTGAAGCTTTCTTT. Full variable domain (remainder filled in from reference TRBV18 and TRBJ1-1): NAGVMQNPRHLVRRRGQEARLRCSPMKGHSHVYWYRQLPEEGLKFMVYLQKENIIDESGMPKERFSAEFPKEGPSILRIQQVVRGDSAAYFCASSRKEGYTEAFFGQGTRLTVV.

Notes on this clonotype: At one boundary the junction diverges from the germline segment, which might be a read error. This chain uses TRBV5-1 with TRBJ2-2; D is uncertain. Germline CDR1 is SGHRS and CDR2 is YFSETQ. This CDR3 contains 16 residues. CDR3 DNA sequence: TGCACCAGCAGCTTGGCCTCGGCGGTGTTCACCGGGGAGCTGTTTTTT. Translating gives CTSSLASAVFTGELFF.